Presented here are 6 T cell receptor beta chains from one specimen sequenced in a study of spatial heterogeneity in lung cancer. Study results and caveats: Tumors with more nonsynonymous mutations had more expanded intratumoral alpha and beta TCRs.

These receptors are not linked to any known antigen. TCRdb itself ran the 5' RACE reads through MiXCR, one entry per CDR3 protein. The sample consists of about 100,000 distinct CDR3 sequences, 4.4% of them appearing once. Noted time point: sample taken at primary tumor resection. Sequences were derived from lung tumor tissue, sampled at surgery. These receptors were obtained from a male donor with early-stage non-small cell lung cancer.

This clonotype was counted many times. The rearrangement uses TRBV4-2 and TRBJ2-3; D might be TRBD2 (5 bases). The germline V gene has CDR1 LGHNA and CDR2 YNFKEQ. V was cut by 2 bases and J by 1 base, with 16 bases left in between. The CDR3 spans 17 residues. CDR3 sequence: CASSQNPSLEGTDTQYF. Here the CDR3 DNA reads TGTGCCAGCAGCCAAAACCCTTCACTAGAAGGCACAGATACGCAGTATTTT.

This clonotype was seen at least ten times. The chain employs TRBV13 and TRBJ2-4; the match to TRBD2 covers 10 bases. Trimming at V came to 5 bases and at J to 7 bases, leaving 2 bases not matched to a gene. CDR3 length: 13 residues. Germline CDR1 PRHDT, CDR2 FYEKMQ (reference sequence). The CDR3 region is CASSLTSGNIQYF. The DNA for the CDR3 is TGTGCCAGCAGCCTGACTAGCGGGAACATTCAGTACTTC.

This clonotype occurred many times. The chain combines TRBV9 with TRBJ2-3; tentatively, D is TRBD1 (5 bases). Per the germline V gene, CDR1 is SGDLS and CDR2 is YYNGEE. The CDR3 length is 15 residues. V was pared by 0 bases and J by 6 bases, with 14 bases between. The CDR3 protein is CASSVATPGMDTQYF. CDR3 DNA sequence: TGTGCCAGCAGCGTAGCTACTCCAGGGATGGATACGCAGTATTTT.

This clonotype was seen at least ten times. The rearrangement links TRBV7-2 to TRBJ2-1; 7 bases align to TRBD1. The ends lost 2 bases at V and 4 bases at J; junction bases unmatched: 5. Germline values: CDR1 SGHTA, CDR2 FQGNSA. The CDR3 sequence is 15 residues long. In DNA, the CDR3 is TGTGCCAGCAGCTTATTCTGGGACAGATACAATGAGCAGTTCTTC. Its translation is CASSLFWDRYNEQFF. Full variable domain (rest looked up from reference TRBV7-2 and TRBJ2-1): GAGVSQSPSNKVTEKGKDVELRCDPISGHTALYWYRQSLGQGLEFLIYFQGNSAPDKSGLPSDRFSAERTGGSVSTLTIQRTQQEDSAVYLCASSLFWDRYNEQFFGPGTRLTVL.

This clonotype was counted many times. The gene calls are TRBV20-1 and TRBJ2-3; D unclear. This CDR3 contains 13 residues. The germline V and J ends were trimmed by 5 bases and 4 bases, with 13 bases remaining between them. Germline V gives CDR1 DFQATT, CDR2 SNEGSKA (reference sequence). CDR3 sequence: CSAQTGGADTQYF. CDR3 in DNA: TGCAGTGCTCAGACGGGTGGCGCAGATACGCAGTATTTT.

In its sample, this clonotype was seen many times. The V and J genes are TRBV5-1 and TRBJ2-3; 9 bases fit TRBD2. V lost 4 bases and J lost 0; bases outside the gene matches: 9. Germline assignment: CDR1 SGHRS and CDR2 YFSETQ. The CDR3 totals 17 residues. The CDR3 DNA sequence: TGCGCCAGCAGCCTAGGGACTAGCCCTGCTAGCACAGATACGCAGTATTTT. Protein product: CASSLGTSPASTDTQYF.